This T cell receptor beta chain was retrieved from a study of T-cell reconstitution after alpha-beta-depleted transplantation in children. Study results and caveats: Reportedly, alpha-beta T cells present about two months post-transplant originated from several hundred expanded clones of graft origin. Among T cells one year after transplant, newly produced cells accounted for most counts and diversity.

Note on this clonotype: Its antigen is undetermined.

For TCRbeta, the library was prepared with unique molecular identifiers. Each CDR3 protein is one row after TCRdb ran MiXCR on the PCR reads. The table records around 450,000 distinct CDR3 sequences, around two fifths of them present only once. The CDR3 contains 17 residues. Looked up from germline, CDR1 is DFQATT and CDR2 is SNEGSKA (reference sequence). The TCR comes from a girl aged 2 to 9 with aplastic anemia, due to receive a stem cell transplant. V usage is TRBV20-1 and J usage is TRBJ2-2, with 13 bases lining up with TRBD2. Sequenced here: PBMCs, sampled before TCRalphabeta/CD19-depleted stem cell transplant. This chain's CDR3 is CRAGTSGDPLNTGELFF. The CDR3 region has the DNA TGCAGGGCCGGGACTAGCGGGGATCCACTTAACACCGGGGAGCTGTTTTTT.